The source of this T cell receptor (beta chain) is a study of neurological immune-mediated disorders. The cDNA was produced through 5'RACE with 10-nucleotide random UMIs. From 15-18 subjects, each sequencing run yielded over 180 million TCR-beta sequences. TCRdb ran MiXCR on the 5' RACE reads and lists one entry per CDR3 protein. The sample gives 35,000 to 50,000 distinct CDR3 sequences, roughly 14% of which show up once; 3% to 4.5% is in the top ten. For sorted libraries, the input was about 920,000 CD4+ or CD8+ T cells. Study results and caveats: The absence of any CDR3 amino acid sequence shared by expanded clones across subjects suggests that repertoires were private in all groups.

In its sample, this clonotype was seen many times. Its antigen is still unknown. CDR3 length: 15 amino acids. V lost 6 bases and J 1 base, leaving 15 bases between the germline ends. Germline loops: CDR1 MNHEY, CDR2 SVGAGI. This TCR derives from an older woman with HTLV-1-associated myelopathy (HAM/TSP). V gene TRBV6-5 combines with J gene TRBJ2-5, with D possibly called TRBD1 or TRBD2 (5 bases each). The sample taken for sequencing was CD4+ T cells from blood. The CDR3 DNA reads TGTGCCAGCAGCCGGGACGGGCGAGTCCAAGAGACCCAGTACTTC. Translation: CASSRDGRVQETQYF.